Following are 25 T cell receptor beta chains from one sample sequenced in a study of blood T cell repertoires in COVID-19. Clones were read by immunoSEQ multiplex PCR, and TCRdb kept only the in-frame ones, dropping some. The sample has about 260,000 clones, about nine tenths seen once. Input material: peripheral blood. Source of these receptors: a man in his fifties or sixties who had recovered from COVID-19.

This chain joins TRBV11-3 and TRBJ2-1; 9 bases fit TRBD2. The CDR3 totals 16 residues. CDR1 is SGHNT, CDR2 YENEEA, per germline. The V and J ends lost 3 bases and 0 bases, in that order; junction bases with no gene match: 3. The CDR3 nucleotides are TGTGCCAGCAGCTTTGCGGGGGGGCGCTCCTACAATGAGCAGTTCTTC. Amino acids: CASSFAGGRSYNEQFF.

The chain recombines TRBV2 with TRBJ2-5, with D perhaps TRBD2 (6 bases). Germline V gene sequence: CDR1 SNHLY, CDR2 FYNNEI. Trimming left V 4 bases short and J 9 bases short, with 15 bases between. This CDR3 has 13 amino acids. CDR3 residues: CASSGGVDWAQYF. As DNA, the CDR3 is TGTGCCAGCAGTGGCGGGGTCGATTGGGCCCAGTACTTC. The complete variable domain, with remaining parts taken from reference TRBV2 and TRBJ2-5, reads EPEVTQTPSHQVTQMGQEVILRCVPISNHLYFYWYRQILGQKVEFLVSFYNNEISEKSEIFDDQFSVERPDGSNFTLKIRSTKLEDSAMYFCASSGGVDWAQYFGPGTRLLVL.

This rearrangement joins TRBV9 to TRBJ2-7, with a weak D call TRBD2 (7 bases). Germline-derived CDR1 and CDR2 are SGDLS and YYNGEE. The CDR3 extends over 15 amino acids. Trimming took 1 base from V and 2 from J, leaving 13 bases between them. The CDR3 DNA is TGTGCCAGCAGCGTATCGGGGGGCAGGACCTACGAGCAGTACTTC. This encodes CASSVSGGRTYEQYF. The full variable domain, in which reference TRBV9 and TRBJ2-7 provide the parts outside the CDR3, is DSGVTQTPKHLITATGQRVTLRCSPRSGDLSVYWYQQSLDQGLQFLIQYYNGEERAKGNILERFSAQQFPDLHSELNLSSLELGDSALYFCASSVSGGRTYEQYFGPGTRLTVT.

This clone has only one observation. The chain recombines TRBV7-8 with TRBJ2-3; D is ambiguous. The CDR3 covers 16 residues. From germline, CDR1 is SGHVS and CDR2 FQNEAQ. Trimming left V 5 bases short and J 0 bases short, with 15 bases between. CDR3 in DNA: TGTGCCAGCAGCCAACTAAGACTTATAAGCACAGATACGCAGTATTTT. It translates to CASSQLRLISTDTQYF.

This chain connects TRBV7-8 to TRBJ1-3, with a weak D call TRBD1 (5 bases). The V end was cut by 5 bases, the J end by 2 bases, with 13 bases between. The CDR3 covers 15 residues. Germline CDR1 and CDR2: SGHVS and FQNEAQ. This CDR3 reads CASSLNQGTGNTIYF. The CDR3, as DNA: TGTGCCAGCAGCCTCAATCAGGGAACTGGAAACACCATATATTTT.

In the case of this clone: The same CDR3 is also encoded by other DNA sequences in this sample. The chain combines TRBV18 with TRBJ2-1; the match to TRBD1 covers 8 bases. The CDR3 runs to 16 residues. J gave up 0 bases and V 6 bases, and 7 bases lay outside the gene matches. CDR1 and CDR2 (germline): KGHSH, LQKENI. CDR3 DNA: TGTGCCAGCTCTCGGACAGGGCCTAGCTCCTACAATGAGCAGTTCTTC. Translation: CASSRTGPSSYNEQFF.

J is TRBJ2-2 and V is TRBV18; TRBD2 matches at 8 bases. CDR1 KGHSH and CDR2 LQKENI come from the germline V gene. J was trimmed by 6 bases and V by 2 bases; bases with no gene match: 8. The CDR3 loop spans 16 amino acids. The CDR3 loop reads CASSPGGLAQPGELFF. The CDR3 nucleotides read TGTGCCAGCTCACCAGGAGGACTAGCACAGCCCGGGGAGCTGTTTTTT.

The gene calls are TRBV9 and TRBJ1-1; D is possibly TRBD1 (6 bases). CDR3 size: 16 residues. Germline V CDR1 and CDR2: SGDLS, YYNGEE. Between the trimmed V and J ends, which lost 0 bases and 1 base, there was a span of 13 bases. The CDR3 here is CASSVVVGASNTEAFF. CDR3 nucleotide sequence: TGTGCCAGCAGCGTAGTAGTGGGGGCCTCGAACACTGAAGCTTTCTTT.

This sequence joins TRBV24-1 and TRBJ1-1, with a tentative D call TRBD1 (5 bases). In germline, CDR1 is KGHDR, CDR2 SFDVKD. The V and J ends lost 2 bases and 2 bases respectively, with 11 bases between them. There are 15 residues in the CDR3. The CDR3 sequence is CATSDSRGSNTEAFF. The DNA for the CDR3 is TGTGCCACCAGTGATTCCCGGGGGTCTAACACTGAAGCTTTCTTT.

The chain couples TRBV10-3 to TRBJ1-2, with 7 bases identical to TRBD1. Germline V gene lookup returns CDR1 ENHRY and CDR2 SYGVKD. The CDR3 covers 14 residues. After removal of 4 bases from V and 6 bases from J, the junction contained 8 bases not matched to a gene. DNA of the CDR3: TGTGCCATCAGTGGACAGGGTGCGGTCAATGGCTACACCTTC. As protein: CAISGQGAVNGYTF.

This chain uses TRBV5-8 with TRBJ1-1; no reliable D call. Germline V gives CDR1 SGHTS, CDR2 YDEGEE. The CDR3 has 13 amino acids. With 5 bases removed from V and 0 bases from J, the gap between germline ends came to 8 bases. The CDR3 reads CASSRGLNTEAFF. The CDR3 DNA follows: TGTGCCAGCAGTCGCGGATTGAACACTGAAGCTTTCTTT.

The chain couples TRBV5-3 to TRBJ1-6, with 10 positions matching TRBD1. TRBV5-3 is recorded as an ORF, its role being uncertain. The junction had 16 bases not matched to a gene; V was cut back by 4 bases and J by 9 bases. The CDR3 consists of 18 residues. The CDR3 here is CARSRTGASGTGVSPLHF. The CDR3 DNA reads TGTGCCAGAAGCAGAACGGGGGCGTCGGGGACAGGGGTTTCACCCCTCCACTTT.

CDR3 region: CASSLSVGSYEQYF. In nucleotides, the CDR3 is TGTGCCAGCAGCTTATCGGTCGGGTCCTACGAGCAGTACTTC. The chain recombines TRBV11-2 with TRBJ2-7; no clear D gene. Germline V lookup: CDR1 SGHAT, CDR2 FQNNGV. V was pared by 2 bases and J by 1 base, with 9 bases between. The CDR3 has 14 amino acids.

In the case of this clone: Other DNA sequences in the sample encode the same CDR3. The V call is TRBV7-9, the J call TRBJ2-7; D perhaps matches TRBD2 (5 bases). The CDR3 covers 12 residues. The germline V gene has CDR1 SEHNR and CDR2 FQNEAQ (reference sequence). V lost 6 bases to trimming and J lost 4 bases, with 10 bases between them. The CDR3 protein is CASSPTGYEQYF. The CDR3, as DNA: TGTGCCAGCAGTCCGACGGGGTACGAGCAGTACTTC.

The V and J genes are TRBV11-3 and TRBJ2-1; 7 bases are a match to TRBD2. The CDR3 covers 16 residues. Germline CDR1 and CDR2: SGHNT and YENEEA. V trimming: 5 bases; J trimming: 4 bases; junction bases outside the gene matches: 11. The CDR3 loop is CASSRRAGDHYNEQFF. CDR3 bases: TGTGCCAGCAGCCGACGGGCGGGGGACCATTACAATGAGCAGTTCTTC.

The chain has TRBV7-8 and TRBJ1-1; tentatively, D is TRBD1 (5 bases). This CDR3 spans 15 amino acids. Per the germline V gene, CDR1 is SGHVS and CDR2 is FQNEAQ. V shed 1 base and J shed 5 bases, with 14 bases lying between them. The CDR3 spells CASSLGQGLRTEAFF. The CDR3 DNA reads TGTGCCAGCAGCTTAGGTCAGGGTTTAAGGACTGAAGCTTTCTTT.

The chain joins TRBV11-2 to TRBJ1-2; 8 nucleotides line up with TRBD1. Per germline, CDR1 SGHAT and CDR2 FQNNGV. This CDR3 contains 14 residues. V gave up 5 bases and J gave up 4 bases; unmatched junction bases: 6. CDR3 nucleotide sequence: TGTGCCAGCAGCGTGGACAGGGACCCCTATGGCTACACCTTC. Protein: CASSVDRDPYGYTF.

The chain recombines TRBV4-2 with TRBJ1-2; TRBD1 matches 9 bases. This CDR3 has 16 residues. Germline loops: CDR1 LGHNA, CDR2 YNFKEQ. V shed 3 bases, J shed 6 bases, and the junction held 11 bases outside the gene matches. The CDR3 loop reads CASSQPGGQGGNGYTF. CDR3 nucleotide sequence: TGTGCCAGCAGCCAGCCTGGGGGACAGGGAGGAAATGGCTACACCTTC.

The count of this clone is one. This chain connects TRBV10-3 to TRBJ2-7; D perhaps matches TRBD1 (6 bases). The CDR3 has 18 amino acids. Germline V gene data show CDR1 as ENHRY and CDR2 as SYGVKD. V gave up 2 bases and J gave up 1 base, with 21 bases separating them. Here the CDR3 reads CAISEAQGPHPVSYEQYF. CDR3 nucleotide sequence: TGTGCCATCAGTGAGGCCCAGGGGCCGCATCCCGTATCCTACGAGCAGTACTTC.

The chain carries TRBV6-5 and TRBJ2-1, with 7 bases aligning to TRBD1. J lost 4 bases, V lost 8 bases, and 11 bases had no gene match. Germline V gene data show CDR1 as MNHEY and CDR2 as SVGAGI. The CDR3 is 15 amino acids. CDR3: CASGDRLILYNEQFF. For the CDR3, the DNA is TGTGCCAGCGGGGACAGACTGATCCTTTACAATGAGCAGTTCTTC.

V is TRBV29-1 and J is TRBJ2-7, with no clear D. With 1 base removed from V and 6 bases from J, the gap between germline ends came to 13 bases. Germline CDR1 SQVTM, CDR2 ANQGSEA. This CDR3 contains 13 residues. The CDR3 spells CSVEVSAVAEQYF. DNA of the CDR3: TGCAGCGTTGAAGTGAGCGCCGTCGCCGAGCAGTACTTC.

This clone was seen just once. The rearrangement links TRBV5-1 to TRBJ2-7; D possibly corresponds to TRBD1 (6 bases). The germline CDR1 and CDR2 sequences are SGHRS and YFSETQ. The CDR3 runs to 15 residues. Trimming pared 3 bases from V and 0 bases from J, leaving 13 bases between. The CDR3: CASSSDSSRSYEQYF. Here the CDR3 DNA reads TGCGCCAGCAGCTCGGACAGTTCTCGCTCCTACGAGCAGTACTTC.

The chain recombines TRBV9 with TRBJ1-2; 8 nucleotides match TRBD1. Germline-derived CDR1 and CDR2 are SGDLS and YYNGEE. Trimming removed 3 bases from V and 8 bases from J; junction bases left unmatched: 15. This CDR3 spans 16 amino acids. The CDR3 region has the DNA TGTGCCAGCAGCGCCTCGGACAGGGTAGTTTTCGGCGGCTACACCTTC. It translates to CASSASDRVVFGGYTF.

The chain recombines TRBV18 with TRBJ2-7, with 7 bases fitting TRBD1. V shed 2 bases and J 1 base; nucleotides not matched to a gene: 2. The CDR3 consists of 14 residues. The germline V gene encodes CDR1 KGHSH and CDR2 LQKENI. This chain's CDR3 is CASSPGTESYEQYF. CDR3 nucleotide sequence: TGTGCCAGCTCACCAGGGACAGAGTCCTACGAGCAGTACTTC.

J is TRBJ1-2 and V is TRBV18, with a weak D call TRBD1 (6 bases). The CDR3 is 14 residues long. Germline CDR1 and CDR2: KGHSH and LQKENI. The V and J ends lost 0 bases and 7 bases respectively, with 12 bases between them. CDR3 coding DNA: TGTGCCAGCTCACCACCCGCAGGGGTCGTTGGCTACACCTTC. Translation gives CASSPPAGVVGYTF.